This entry describes one T cell receptor (beta chain). V lost 2 bases and J 8 bases, leaving 21 bases between the germline ends. Germline loops: CDR1 ENHRY, CDR2 SYGVKD. The CDR3 runs to 16 residues. These data belong to a study of blood T cell repertoires in COVID-19. Overall study context: There were acute and convalescent COVID-19 samples, and they came from the United States, Italy and Spain. T cells, B-cell-depleted T cells, or PBMCs supplied cDNA or gDNA.

Sequencing was performed with immunoSEQ multiplex PCR; in TCRdb, only in-frame clones are kept and a portion is missing. Here the sample spans 200,000 to 250,000 clones, approximately 81% being singletons. Material for sequencing was peripheral blood. The chain joins TRBV10-3 to TRBJ1-2, with a possible D match to TRBD1 (5 bases). This receptor was obtained from a man aged 35 to 55 with acute or convalescent COVID-19. The CDR3 here is CAISEARLSGGDGYTF. For the CDR3, the DNA is TGTGCCATCAGTGAGGCAAGACTGTCGGGGGGGGACGGCTACACCTTC.